These 21 T cell receptor beta chains were all obtained from the same sample, sequenced in a study of OX40 agonist ivuxolimab in advanced cancers. Profiling relied on immunoSEQ multiplex PCR, and the TCRdb table lists in-frame clones only, not all of them. This table holds roughly 30,000 clones, roughly four fifths found once. Sample: CD4+ or CD8+ T cells sorted from blood, taken in a trial of the OX40 agonist ivuxolimab. These receptors were collected from an adult with an advanced solid tumor such as melanoma, head and neck, liver or kidney cancer.

This clone is medium-sized within its sample. CDR3 in DNA: TGCGCCAGCAGCTTTCAGGCCGGGGGCTATGGCTACACCTTC. Its protein is CASSFQAGGYGYTF. This chain joins TRBV5-1 and TRBJ1-2; D might be TRBD1 (5 bases). The ends were cut back, 2 bases at V and 4 bases at J, with 12 bases in the middle. The CDR3 sequence is 14 residues long. Germline V gene lookup returns CDR1 SGHRS and CDR2 YFSETQ.

This clone was detected only a few times. CDR3 in DNA: TGCGCCAGCAGCGCCGGGACAGGGTACGAGCAGTACTTC. Translated: CASSAGTGYEQYF. The chain joins TRBV5-1 to TRBJ2-7; 9 bases agree with TRBD1. V shed 4 bases and J 4 bases; nucleotides not matched to a gene: 3. CDR3 length: 13 amino acids. Germline assignment: CDR1 SGHRS and CDR2 YFSETQ.

The rearrangement links TRBV6-4 to TRBJ2-6; D gene unclear. The ends were cut back, 6 bases at V and 0 bases at J, with 6 bases in the middle. The germline gives CDR1 MRHNA, CDR2 SNTAGT. CDR3 size: 14 residues. The CDR3 protein is CASRGSSGANVLTF. The CDR3 DNA sequence: TGTGCCAGCAGAGGCAGCTCTGGGGCCAACGTCCTGACTTTC.

The table lists this clone with a few counts. The chain recombines TRBV2 with TRBJ1-5; D is unclear. CDR3 length: 14 amino acids. V was clipped by 4 bases and J by 2 bases, with 9 bases between them. Germline CDR1 is SNHLY and CDR2 is FYNNEI. For the CDR3, the DNA is TGTGCCAGCAGTGGGGGTGAAGGCAATCAGCCCCAGCATTTT. Protein product: CASSGGEGNQPQHF.

The chain recombines TRBV29-1 with TRBJ2-7; D perhaps matches TRBD1 (5 bases). With 7 bases removed from V and 6 bases from J, the gap between germline ends came to 13 bases. The CDR3 totals 11 residues. Germline V gene data show CDR1 as SQVTM and CDR2 as ANQGSEA. CDR3 in amino acids: CSAAGSGEQYF. Written as DNA, the CDR3 is TGCAGCGCCGCAGGGTCCGGCGAGCAGTACTTC.

The chain recombines TRBV2 with TRBJ2-7; 9 positions agree with TRBD1. The CDR3 spans 15 residues. Losses at the gene ends were 3 bases for V and 5 bases for J; bases not matched to a gene: 8. Looked up from germline, CDR1 is SNHLY and CDR2 is FYNNEI. The DNA of the CDR3 is TGTGCCAGCAGTGATGAGGACAGGGGTACCGACGAGCAGTACTTC. Translating gives CASSDEDRGTDEQYF.

This clone was observed a few times. The rearrangement uses TRBV6-1 and TRBJ2-1, with D hard to call. Germline CDR1 is MNHNS and CDR2 is SASEGT. Trimming shortened V by 3 bases and J by 10 bases, and 13 bases separated the two germline ends. The CDR3 runs 13 residues. The CDR3 DNA reads as TGTGCCAGCAGTGACCATAATCTAGGGGAGCAGTTCTTC. Translating it yields CASSDHNLGEQFF.

The chain recombines TRBV6-4 with TRBJ2-7; 8 bases are shared with TRBD1. This CDR3 contains 17 residues. Germline V gene lookup returns CDR1 MRHNA and CDR2 SNTAGT. With V trimmed by 2 bases and J by 6 bases, 15 bases remained unmatched. CDR3: CASSDPKRRTGRVEQYV. Here the CDR3 DNA reads TGTGCCAGCAGTGACCCAAAAAGACGGACAGGGAGAGTCGAGCAGTACGTC.

This chain links TRBV6-4 with TRBJ1-1, with D perhaps matching TRBD1 (5 bases). The length of the CDR3 is 14 residues. Germline CDR1 and CDR2: MRHNA and SNTAGT. Trimming removed 2 bases from V and 5 bases from J, with 12 bases in between. For the CDR3, the DNA is TGTGCCAGCAGTGACACCTCGAGGGGAACTGAAGCTTTCTTT. This encodes CASSDTSRGTEAFF.

The rearrangement links TRBV30 to TRBJ2-5, with TRBD1 identical over 7 bases. V shed 0 bases and J 7 bases; nucleotides not matched to a gene: 5. The CDR3 has 13 amino acids. Germline lookup yields CDR1 GTSNPN and CDR2 SVGIG (reference sequence). The CDR3 is CAWSVQGVWTQYF. DNA for the CDR3: TGTGCCTGGAGTGTGCAGGGGGTGTGGACCCAGTACTTC.

The J gene is TRBJ2-7, the V gene TRBV21-1; the D call of TRBD1 is as the table states it, not checked on the DNA. TRBV21-1 is a listed pseudogene. This CDR3 has 15 amino acids. The CDR3 reads CASSKGGQGTGEQYV. CDR3 nucleotide sequence: TGTGCCAGCAGCAAAGGGGGACAGGGGACGGGGGAGCAGTACGTC.

This clone was seen only a few times. The V and J genes are TRBV6-5 and TRBJ1-5; 10 bases match TRBD1. Trimming at V came to 6 bases and at J to 9 bases, leaving 8 bases not matched to a gene. Germline V CDR1 and CDR2: MNHEY, SVGAGI. The CDR3 contains 14 residues. The CDR3 DNA reads as TGTGCCAGCAGGTTCGACAGGGGGCAGGGGCCCCAGCATTTT. This codes for CASRFDRGQGPQHF.

This clone has just one count. The chain recombines TRBV5-6 with TRBJ2-1, with 9 bases that match TRBD1. The trim removed 4 bases at V and 7 bases at J, leaving 15 bases unmatched. Per germline, CDR1 SGHDT and CDR2 YYEEEE. CDR3 length equals 17 residues. The CDR3, as DNA: TGTGCCAGCAGCGTCAGACAGGGGGGCCACCTAAGGAATGAGCAGTTCTTC. Protein: CASSVRQGGHLRNEQFF.

The gene calls are TRBV7-6 and TRBJ1-3; no clear D. Per germline, CDR1 SGHVS and CDR2 FNYEAQ. The CDR3 is 13 residues long. The V end lost 5 bases, the J end lost 4 bases, and 9 bases lay between the germline ends. CDR3 in DNA: TGTGCCAGCAGCATAGACATCGGAAACACCATATATTTT. This translates into CASSIDIGNTIYF.

This chain links TRBV28 with TRBJ2-7; D is unclear. The V and J ends lost 5 bases and 3 bases respectively, with 8 bases between them. The CDR3 spans 12 residues. From germline, CDR1 is MDHEN and CDR2 SYDVKM. The chain's CDR3 is CASSRHLYEQYF. The DNA for the CDR3 is TGTGCCAGCAGTAGACACCTCTACGAGCAGTACTTC.

The J gene is TRBJ1-1, the V gene TRBV19, with a possible D match to TRBD1 (6 bases). The CDR3 has 14 residues. Germline V lookup: CDR1 LNHDA, CDR2 SQIVND (reference sequence). The V end lost 6 bases, the J end lost 2 bases, and 13 bases lay between the germline ends. The CDR3 reads CASRPRDINTEAFF. The CDR3 DNA reads as TGTGCCAGTAGACCCCGGGACATCAACACTGAAGCTTTCTTT.

CDR3 nucleotides: TGTGCCAGCAGCCGAGTGGGGGCAGGACAGCCCCAGCATTTT. Its translation is CASSRVGAGQPQHF. V gene TRBV7-9 combines with J gene TRBJ1-5; D perhaps matches TRBD1 (6 bases). The germline CDR1 and CDR2 sequences are SEHNR and FQNEAQ (reference sequence). This CDR3 comprises 14 residues. V was clipped by 5 bases and J by 7 bases, with 15 bases between them.

The gene calls are TRBV5-8 and TRBJ2-5; 7 bases line up with TRBD2. V shed 0 bases, J shed 5 bases, and the junction held 7 bases outside the gene matches. Germline lookup yields CDR1 SGHTS and CDR2 YDEGEE. The CDR3 has 15 residues. The CDR3 DNA sequence: TGTGCCAGCAGCTTGGGGGCGGGGGAAGGGGAGACCCAGTACTTC. This encodes CASSLGAGEGETQYF.

About this clone: Other DNA sequences from this sample encode an identical CDR3 as well. V gene TRBV4-1 combines with J gene TRBJ2-2; TRBD1 might be the D (6 bases). The CDR3 runs to 17 residues. The germline V gene encodes CDR1 MGHRA and CDR2 YSYEKL. V lost 2 bases, J lost 0 bases, and 13 bases lay in between. CDR3 nucleotides: TGCGCCAGCAGCCAATTCTCAGGGGATGCGAACACCGGGGAGCTGTTTTTT. It specifies CASSQFSGDANTGELFF.

This sequence joins TRBV28 and TRBJ1-6; 7 nucleotides align to TRBD1. Unmatched junction bases numbered 2, after V lost 6 bases and J lost 0 bases. The CDR3 contains 15 residues. Germline CDR1 is MDHEN and CDR2 is SYDVKM. DNA of the CDR3: TGTGCCAGCAGGGGACAGAGCTCCTATAATTCACCCCTCCACTTT. It encodes CASRGQSSYNSPLHF.

The chain links TRBV5-8 to TRBJ1-4; D remains unclear. CDR3 length equals 14 residues. Germline assignment: CDR1 SGHTS and CDR2 YDEGEE. Trimming pared 0 bases from V and 5 bases from J, leaving 8 bases between. Here the CDR3 reads CASSLVQGNEKLFF. CDR3 coding DNA: TGTGCCAGCAGCTTGGTCCAAGGGAATGAAAAACTGTTTTTT.